These 11 T cell receptor beta chains share one sample of origin, sequenced in a study of response to subunit inactivated influenza vaccine. TCRdb itself ran the RT-PCR reads through MiXCR, one entry per CDR3 protein. Found here are more than 250,000 distinct CDR3 sequences, 20% to 25% of them singletons; the top ten hold more than 8.5%. The sequencing here drew on PBMCs from blood, taken approximately 22 months after vaccination. These receptor sequences come from a man aged 50-75 years who received an inactivated influenza vaccine.

This clonotype came up a few times. This sequence joins TRBV7-9 and TRBJ1-2; 7 bases align to TRBD1. Germline CDR1 and CDR2: SEHNR and FQNEAQ (reference sequence). Germline trimming cut 1 base from V and 8 bases from J; bases unmatched to any gene: 10. The CDR3 extends over 15 amino acids. CDR3 bases: TGTGCCAGCAGCTTAGGAGTTGGGACAGAGGAGGGCTACACCTTC. Its protein product is CASSLGVGTEEGYTF.

This clonotype occurred many times. The chain uses TRBV30 and TRBJ1-2; D call uncertain. Germline V CDR1 and CDR2: GTSNPN, SVGIG (reference sequence). The CDR3 contains 13 residues. Trimming removed 0 bases at V and 6 bases at J, with 11 bases between. The CDR3 loop is CAWSVSRGNGYTF. The CDR3 region has the DNA TGTGCCTGGAGTGTTAGTCGGGGTAATGGCTACACCTTC.

The chain carries TRBV7-8 and TRBJ2-7, with D possibly being TRBD2 (5 bases). The ends were cut back, 5 bases at V and 2 bases at J, with 16 bases in the middle. The CDR3 is 15 amino acids. CDR1 and CDR2 from the germline V gene are SGHVS and FQNEAQ. The CDR3 sequence: CASSPKRGFPYEQYF. For the CDR3, the DNA is TGTGCCAGCAGCCCAAAGAGAGGGTTCCCCTACGAGCAGTACTTC.

This chain links TRBV5-1 with TRBJ2-1; the D is unclear. The germline V and J ends were trimmed by 6 bases and 2 bases, with 15 bases remaining between them. The germline gives CDR1 SGHRS, CDR2 YFSETQ. The CDR3 extends over 15 amino acids. DNA of the CDR3: TGCGCCAGCACCTGGCGGCCGATCGCCTACAATGAGCAGTTCTTC. It codes for CASTWRPIAYNEQFF.

This clonotype was seen repeatedly, ten times or more. The gene calls are TRBV27 and TRBJ1-1; TRBD1 agrees at 7 bases. Germline CDR1 is MNHEY and CDR2 is SMNVEV (reference sequence). CDR3 length: 14 amino acids. J lost 5 bases, V lost 1 base, and 4 bases had no gene match. Here the CDR3 DNA reads TGTGCCAGCAGTTTATGGGGGACAGAGACTGAAGCTTTCTTT. Amino acid sequence: CASSLWGTETEAFF.

The V gene is TRBV15, the J gene TRBJ1-5; TRBD1 matches at 7 bases. The CDR3 consists of 18 residues. From germline, CDR1 is LNHNV and CDR2 YYDKDF (reference sequence). V lost 0 bases and J lost 2; bases outside the gene matches: 10. CDR3: CATSRDLEGARGNQPQHF. In DNA form, the CDR3 reads TGTGCCACCAGCAGAGATCTGGAGGGGGCTAGGGGCAATCAGCCCCAGCATTTT.

In this sample, this clonotype turned up a few times. The rearrangement uses TRBV7-9 and TRBJ1-2; 9 nucleotides line up with TRBD1. Per the germline V gene, CDR1 is SEHNR and CDR2 is FQNEAQ (reference sequence). The CDR3 has 15 amino acids. V was pared by 1 base and J by 8 bases, with 8 bases of the junction left unmatched. The CDR3 DNA sequence: TGTGCCAGCAGCTTAGTTCCGGACAGGGGTAAAGGCTACACCTTC. Its translation is CASSLVPDRGKGYTF. Complete variable domain (other parts from reference TRBV7-9 and TRBJ1-2): DTGVSQNPRHKITKRGQNVTFRCDPISEHNRLYWYRQTLGQGPEFLTYFQNEAQLEKSRLLSDRFSAERPKGSFSTLEIQRTEQGDSAMYLCASSLVPDRGKGYTFGSGTRLTVV.

The chain employs TRBV29-1 and TRBJ2-3; 9 nucleotides line up with TRBD1. The CDR3 is 11 amino acids. The J segment lost 8 bases and the V segment lost 7 bases, leaving 4 bases of the junction unmatched. The germline V gene encodes CDR1 SQVTM and CDR2 ANQGSEA. The CDR3 region has the DNA TGCAGCGCCGAACAGGGGGCTACGCAGTATTTT. Its translation: CSAEQGATQYF.

The rearrangement links TRBV7-2 to TRBJ2-5, with D tentatively TRBD2 (5 bases). Trimming shortened V by 2 bases and J by 4 bases, and 17 bases separated the two germline ends. Germline CDR1 is SGHTA and CDR2 is FQGNSA. This CDR3 spans 16 amino acids. The CDR3 nucleotides are TGTGCCAGCAGCTTACAAGGGAGATTGGGGAGAGAGACCCAGTACTTC. Translated, it gives CASSLQGRLGRETQYF.

This chain uses TRBV6-2 or TRBV6-3 with TRBJ1-5, with a tentative D call TRBD1 (6 bases). This CDR3 has 15 amino acids. Germline V gives CDR1 MNHEY, CDR2 SVGEGT. Trimming stripped 4 bases from V and 3 bases from J, with 13 bases between. The CDR3 sequence: CASSSRQAINQPQHF. As DNA, the CDR3 is TGTGCCAGCAGTTCCCGACAGGCTATCAATCAGCCCCAGCATTTT.

This clonotype has just one count. The chain combines TRBV9 with TRBJ2-7; D is possibly TRBD1 (7 bases). Trimming pared 0 bases from V and 1 base from J, leaving 11 bases between. Germline V gives CDR1 SGDLS, CDR2 YYNGEE. The CDR3 runs to 15 residues. In nucleotides, the CDR3 is TGTGCCAGCAGCGTAGGGCGGGACAGATCCTACGAGCAGTACTTC. It codes for CASSVGRDRSYEQYF.